The rows below give T cell receptor beta chains drawn from one sample of a study of radiation and T cells in renal cell carcinoma. Clones were sequenced by immunoSEQ multiplex PCR, and TCRdb holds only the in-frame ones, with some missing. The sample lists more than 100,000 clones; 85% to 90% were seen once. Sequencing was performed on blood, taken from a patient whose treatment included radiotherapy and nephrectomy. The receptor source for this set is a woman in her sixties or seventies with renal cell carcinoma. The CDR3 runs from the conserved cysteine through the conserved F or W. A D gene is named only where the DNA matches it firmly. Not every row has a clone size; where given, it reads once, few, many or a size class.

CDR3 protein: CASSPATRAQYF
CDR3 DNA: TGTGCCAGCAGCCCTGCTACGAGGGCCCAGTACTTC
V gene: TRBV7-2
D gene: .
clone size: .
J gene: TRBJ2-5

CDR3 protein: CSVRDRLPSTDTQYF
CDR3 DNA: TGCAGCGTACGGGACAGATTACCTAGCACAGATACGCAGTATTTT
V gene: TRBV29-1
D gene: TRBD1
clone size: .
J gene: TRBJ2-3

CDR3 protein: CAWSLAAQETQYF
CDR3 DNA: TGTGCCTGGAGCCTAGCGGCCCAAGAGACCCAGTACTTC
V gene: TRBV30
D gene: TRBD2
clone size: .
J gene: TRBJ2-5

CDR3 protein: CASSERGRNTEAFF
CDR3 DNA: TGTGCCAGCAGTGAAAGGGGCCGGAACACTGAAGCTTTCTTT
V gene: TRBV6-1
D gene: .
clone size: .
J gene: TRBJ1-1

CDR3 protein: CSAPSLNIQYF
CDR3 DNA: TGCAGTGCCCCGAGTCTAAACATTCAGTACTTC
V gene: TRBV20-1
D gene: .
clone size: .
J gene: TRBJ2-4

CDR3 protein: CASSPRGSGETFPGANVLTF
CDR3 DNA: TGTGCCAGCAGCCCCCGAGGAAGCGGGGAGACCTTCCCCGGGGCCAACGTCCTGACTTTC
V gene: TRBV9
D gene: TRBD2
clone size: .
J gene: TRBJ2-6

CDR3 protein: CASSTTGDTDTQYF
CDR3 DNA: TGTGCCAGCAGCACGACAGGAGACACAGATACGCAGTATTTT
V gene: TRBV7-2
D gene: .
clone size: .
J gene: TRBJ2-3

CDR3 protein: CASSEYWDTTGDTQYF
CDR3 DNA: TGTGCCAGCAGTGAATATTGGGACACTACTGGGGATACGCAGTATTTT
V gene: TRBV2
D gene: .
clone size: .
J gene: TRBJ2-3

CDR3 protein: CASSPRDYEQFF
CDR3 DNA: TGTGCCAGCAGCCCTCGGGACTATGAGCAGTTCTTC
V gene: TRBV7-2
D gene: .
clone size: .
J gene: TRBJ2-1

CDR3 protein: CASSLDRDYEQYF
CDR3 DNA: TGTGCCAGCAGCCTTGACAGGGACTACGAGCAGTACTTC
V gene: TRBV5-4
D gene: TRBD1
clone size: .
J gene: TRBJ2-7

CDR3 protein: CASKGNGYTF
CDR3 DNA: TGTGCCAGCAAGGGGAATGGCTACACCTTC
V gene: TRBV28
D gene: .
clone size: .
J gene: TRBJ1-2

CDR3 protein: CASSRRAGGRTDTQYF
CDR3 DNA: TGTGCCAGCAGCCGGAGAGCGGGGGGGCGCACAGATACGCAGTATTTT
V gene: TRBV5-6
D gene: TRBD2
clone size: .
J gene: TRBJ2-3

CDR3 protein: CASSLGDGGAYNEQFF
CDR3 DNA: TGTGCCAGCAGCCTAGGGGACGGGGGGGCCTACAATGAGCAGTTCTTC
V gene: TRBV28
D gene: TRBD2
clone size: .
J gene: TRBJ2-1

CDR3 protein: CASSIGSSEKLFF
CDR3 DNA: TGTGCCAGCAGTATAGGGTCCAGTGAAAAACTGTTTTTT
V gene: TRBV7-9
D gene: .
clone size: .
J gene: TRBJ1-4

CDR3 protein: CASSSPGLAGGQPTDTQYF
CDR3 DNA: TGTGCCAGCAGCTCCCCCGGACTAGCGGGGGGCCAACCCACAGATACGCAGTATTTT
V gene: TRBV7-3
D gene: TRBD2
clone size: .
J gene: TRBJ2-3

CDR3 protein: CASSIQGAIPEAFF
CDR3 DNA: TGTGCCAGTAGTATACAGGGGGCAATACCTGAAGCTTTCTTT
V gene: TRBV19
D gene: TRBD1
clone size: .
J gene: TRBJ1-1

CDR3 protein: CASNLAGAPEDTQYF
CDR3 DNA: TGTGCCAGCAACCTAGCGGGGGCTCCGGAAGATACGCAGTATTTT
V gene: TRBV11-3
D gene: TRBD2
clone size: .
J gene: TRBJ2-3

CDR3 protein: CAWRTGVASGEQYF
CDR3 DNA: TGTGCCTGGAGGACAGGGGTGGCCTCCGGCGAGCAGTACTTC
V gene: TRBV30
D gene: TRBD1
clone size: .
J gene: TRBJ2-7

CDR3 protein: CASSFRDSGANVLTF
CDR3 DNA: TGTGCCAGCAGTTTCCGGGACTCTGGGGCCAACGTCCTGACTTTC
V gene: TRBV2
D gene: .
clone size: once
J gene: TRBJ2-6

CDR3 protein: CASSPPPPQHF
CDR3 DNA: TGTGCCAGCAGCCCTCCTCCTCCCCAGCATTTT
V gene: TRBV7-6
D gene: .
clone size: few
J gene: TRBJ1-5

CDR3 protein: CASSLNRNTGGGEKLFF
CDR3 DNA: TGTGCCAGCAGCCTCAATAGGAATACAGGGGGCGGCGAAAAACTGTTTTTT
V gene: TRBV5-8
D gene: TRBD1
clone size: once
J gene: TRBJ1-4

CDR3 protein: CASSVNMVGGYTF
CDR3 DNA: TGTGCCAGCAGCGTAAATATGGTGGGAGGCTACACCTTC
V gene: TRBV9
D gene: .
clone size: .
J gene: TRBJ1-2

CDR3 protein: CASSLNAGTGGWNEQFF
CDR3 DNA: TGTGCCAGCAGCCTCAACGCCGGGACAGGGGGCTGGAATGAGCAGTTCTTC
V gene: TRBV9
D gene: TRBD1
clone size: .
J gene: TRBJ2-1

CDR3 protein: CASSRSGYEQYF
CDR3 DNA: TGTGCCAGCAGCCGCTCAGGCTACGAGCAGTACTTC
V gene: TRBV7-2
D gene: .
clone size: .
J gene: TRBJ2-7

CDR3 protein: CASSVEASGGLDTQYF
CDR3 DNA: TGTGCCAGCAGCGTAGAGGCTAGCGGGGGTTTAGATACGCAGTATTTT
V gene: TRBV9
D gene: TRBD2
clone size: .
J gene: TRBJ2-3

CDR3 protein: CASSFEKAGGTDTQYF
CDR3 DNA: TGCGCCAGCAGCTTTGAAAAAGCGGGGGGCACAGATACGCAGTATTTT
V gene: TRBV5-1
D gene: TRBD2
clone size: .
J gene: TRBJ2-3

CDR3 protein: CSFQGGLAGSTYEQYF
CDR3 DNA: TGCAGCTTCCAAGGCGGCCTAGCGGGGTCCACCTACGAGCAGTACTTC
V gene: TRBV29-1
D gene: TRBD2
clone size: .
J gene: TRBJ2-7

CDR3 protein: CASSGLGDEKLFF
CDR3 DNA: TGTGCCAGCTCTGGTCTGGGGGATGAAAAACTGTTTTTT
V gene: TRBV11-3
D gene: .
clone size: .
J gene: TRBJ1-4

CDR3 protein: CASSLTSGGANEQFF
CDR3 DNA: TGTGCCAGCAGTCTGACTAGCGGGGGGGCCAATGAGCAGTTCTTC
V gene: TRBV27
D gene: TRBD2
clone size: .
J gene: TRBJ2-1

CDR3 protein: CASSPTVSRTEAFF
CDR3 DNA: TGTGCCAGCAGCCCCACAGTTTCGAGGACTGAAGCTTTCTTT
V gene: TRBV7-2
D gene: .
clone size: .
J gene: TRBJ1-1